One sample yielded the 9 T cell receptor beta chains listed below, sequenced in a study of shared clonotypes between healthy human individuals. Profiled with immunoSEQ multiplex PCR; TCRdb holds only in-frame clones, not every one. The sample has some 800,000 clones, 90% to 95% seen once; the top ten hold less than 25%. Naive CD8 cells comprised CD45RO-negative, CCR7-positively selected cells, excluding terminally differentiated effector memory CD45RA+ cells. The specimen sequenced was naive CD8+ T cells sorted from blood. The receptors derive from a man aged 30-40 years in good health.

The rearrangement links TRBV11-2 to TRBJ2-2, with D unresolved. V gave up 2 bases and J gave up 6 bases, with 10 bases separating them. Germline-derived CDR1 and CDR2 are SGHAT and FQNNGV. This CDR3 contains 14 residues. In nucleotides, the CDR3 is TGTGCCAGCAGCTTACCTAGTTTGCCCGGGGAGCTGTTTTTT. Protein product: CASSLPSLPGELFF.

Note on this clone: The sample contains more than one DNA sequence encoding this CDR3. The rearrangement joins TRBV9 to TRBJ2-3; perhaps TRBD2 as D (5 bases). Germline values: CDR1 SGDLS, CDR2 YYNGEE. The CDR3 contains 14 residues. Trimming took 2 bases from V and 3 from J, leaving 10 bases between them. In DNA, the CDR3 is TGTGCCAGCAGCGTGGCGGGTTCGACAGATACGCAGTATTTT. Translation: CASSVAGSTDTQYF.

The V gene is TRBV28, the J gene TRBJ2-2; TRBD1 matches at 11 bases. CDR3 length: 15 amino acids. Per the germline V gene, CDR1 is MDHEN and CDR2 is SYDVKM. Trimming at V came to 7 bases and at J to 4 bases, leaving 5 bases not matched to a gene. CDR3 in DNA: TGTGCCAGCAAATCCGGGACAGGGGGCACCGGGGAGCTGTTTTTT. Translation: CASKSGTGGTGELFF. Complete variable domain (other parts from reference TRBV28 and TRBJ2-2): DVKVTQSSRYLVKRTGEKVFLECVQDMDHENMFWYRQDPGLGLRLIYFSYDVKMKEKGDIPEGYSVSREKKERFSLILESASTNQTSMYLCASKSGTGGTGELFFGEGSRLTVL.

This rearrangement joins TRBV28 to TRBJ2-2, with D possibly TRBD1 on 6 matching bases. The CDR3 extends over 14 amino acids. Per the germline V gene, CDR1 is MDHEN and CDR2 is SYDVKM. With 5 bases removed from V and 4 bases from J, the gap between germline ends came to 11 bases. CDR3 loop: CASSVTGITGELFF. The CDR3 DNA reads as TGTGCCAGCAGTGTGACAGGAATCACCGGGGAGCTGTTTTTT.

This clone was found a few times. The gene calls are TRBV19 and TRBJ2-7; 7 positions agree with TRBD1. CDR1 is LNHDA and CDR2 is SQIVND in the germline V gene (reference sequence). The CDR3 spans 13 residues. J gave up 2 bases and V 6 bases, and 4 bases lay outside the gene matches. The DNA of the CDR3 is TGTGCCAGTAGCCTCGGGACAGCCTACGAGCAGTACTTC. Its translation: CASSLGTAYEQYF.

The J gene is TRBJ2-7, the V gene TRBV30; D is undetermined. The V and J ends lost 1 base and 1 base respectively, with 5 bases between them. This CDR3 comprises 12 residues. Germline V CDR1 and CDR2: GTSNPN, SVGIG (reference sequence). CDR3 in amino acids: CAWSDLSYEQYF. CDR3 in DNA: TGTGCCTGGAGTGATCTGTCCTACGAGCAGTACTTC. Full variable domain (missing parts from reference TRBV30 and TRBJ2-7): SQTIHQWPATLVQPVGSPLSLECTVEGTSNPNLYWYRQAAGRGLQLLFYSVGIGQISSEVPQNLSASRPQDRQFILSSKKLLLSDSGFYLCAWSDLSYEQYFGPGTRLTVT.

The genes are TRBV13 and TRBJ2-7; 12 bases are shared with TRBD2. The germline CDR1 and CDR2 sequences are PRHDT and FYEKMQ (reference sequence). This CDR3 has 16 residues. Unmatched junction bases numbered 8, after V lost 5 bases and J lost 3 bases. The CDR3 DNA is TGTGCCAGCAGCCTGACCCGGGGACTAGCGGGCTACGAGCAGTACTTC. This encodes CASSLTRGLAGYEQYF.

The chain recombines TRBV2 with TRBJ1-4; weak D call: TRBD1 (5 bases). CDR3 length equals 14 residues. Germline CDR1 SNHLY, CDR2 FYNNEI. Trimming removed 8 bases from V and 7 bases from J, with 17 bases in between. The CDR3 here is CASRYQTDSEKLFF. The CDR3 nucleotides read TGTGCCAGCCGTTACCAAACTGACAGTGAAAAACTGTTTTTT.

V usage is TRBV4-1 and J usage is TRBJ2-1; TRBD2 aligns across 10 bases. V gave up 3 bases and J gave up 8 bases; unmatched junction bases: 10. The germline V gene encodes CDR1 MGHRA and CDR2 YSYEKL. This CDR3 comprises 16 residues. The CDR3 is CASSHSLAGEPYEQFF. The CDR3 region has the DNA TGCGCCAGCAGCCACAGCCTAGCGGGAGAACCCTATGAGCAGTTCTTC.